Sequencing of this T cell receptor (beta chain) was carried out in a study of OX40 agonist ivuxolimab in advanced cancers. The wider study: Patients with prior anti-PD-1, anti-PD-L1 or anti-CTLA-4 therapy were eligible; about 40% had some.

No patient had autoimmune disease or received systemic immunosuppression. In regard to this clone: Its antigen is still unknown.

Sequencing was performed with immunoSEQ multiplex PCR; in TCRdb, only in-frame clones are kept and a portion is missing. The repertoire consists of around 53,000 clones, with 75% to 90% occurring once and the leading ten covering around 21%. Germline V CDR1 and CDR2: MNHNS, SASEGT. The CDR3 has 13 residues. V lost 6 bases and J 2 bases, leaving 11 bases between the germline ends. General study results and limits: Certain nonresponders likewise exhibited a low normalized T-cell clonal expansion.

The J gene is TRBJ2-7, the V gene TRBV6-1, with a weak D call TRBD1 (6 bases). Sequencing was performed on CD4+ or CD8+ T cells sorted from blood, taken in a trial of the OX40 agonist ivuxolimab. The TCR comes from an adult with an advanced solid tumor such as melanoma, head and neck, liver or kidney cancer. The DNA for the CDR3 is TGTGCCAGCAGCGAGGACAGTACCTACGAGCAGTACGTC. Encoded protein: CASSEDSTYEQYV.